These T cell receptor beta chains were read from a single sample in a study of T cells in Graves' hyperthyroidism and ophthalmopathy. TCRdb independently ran MiXCR on the multiplex PCR reads; one entry per CDR3 protein. The data contain about 570,000 distinct CDR3 sequences, around 42% of them singletons. Sequenced material: peripheral blood or thyroid tissue (not recorded which). The receptors originated from an adult woman with Graves' disease, either hyperthyroidism or ophthalmopathy (not recorded which). Both conserved end residues are part of each CDR3. The D gene is left open where the match is weak. Size is omitted from some rows. Given values are once, few, many or a class for expanded clones.

size	D	V	J	DNA	CDR3
many	TRBD2	TRBV29-1	TRBJ2-2	TGCAGCGTTACTGCGGGAGCCGGGGAGCTGTTTTTT	CSVTAGAGELFF
few	NA	TRBV11-3	TRBJ1-2	TGTGCCAGCAGCTTTGCGGTCTACACCTTC	CASSFAVYTF
NA	NA	TRBV7-8	TRBJ1-2	TGTGCCAGCAGCTTCCGCCTACCCGGGGAGAGTGGCTACACCTTC	CASSFRLPGESGYTF
few	NA	TRBV12-3/TRBV12-4	TRBJ1-1	TGTGCCAGCAGTTACTTATCGACGGAGGCTGAAGCTTTCTTT	CASSYLSTEAEAFF
NA	NA	TRBV4-1	TRBJ2-7	TGCGCCAGCAGCCATGACCCTAAGCGGGTGCGGACCTTCTACGAGCAGTACTTC	CASSHDPKRVRTFYEQYF
many	NA	TRBV10-3	TRBJ1-1	TGTGCCATCAGTGACCAAGGAACTATCACTGAAGCTTTCTTT	CAISDQGTITEAFF
many	TRBD1	TRBV7-2	TRBJ1-3	TGTGCCAGCAGCTCAGACAGGGGCGAGGGGGGAAACACCATATATTTT	CASSSDRGEGGNTIYF
many	NA	TRBV3-1	TRBJ2-7	TGTGCCAGCAGCCGGAGTACAGGGATGCGAGAGCAGTACTTC	CASSRSTGMREQYF
NA	NA	TRBV19	TRBJ2-5	TGTGCCAGCAGTGGAGTTCATGAGACCCAGTACTTC	CASSGVHETQYF
NA	NA	TRBV5-1	TRBJ2-5	TGCGCCAGCAGCTTGGACCGGACCCGGCGGACCCAGTACTTC	CASSLDRTRRTQYF
many	NA	TRBV5-1	TRBJ1-5	TGCGCCAGCAGCCAATGGGGAGGCAATCAGCCCCAGCATTTT	CASSQWGGNQPQHF
many	NA	TRBV29-1	TRBJ1-3	TGCAGCGTTGAGGTCTCCCACGGGGGGACCATATATTTT	CSVEVSHGGTIYF
many	TRBD1	TRBV7-8	TRBJ1-3	TGTGCCAGCAGCACGGGACAGGGATTCGGAAACACCATATATTTT	CASSTGQGFGNTIYF
many	TRBD1	TRBV2	TRBJ1-2	TGTGCCAGCAGCCAACTGAGACAGGGCAACACCTTC	CASSQLRQGNTF
few	TRBD1	TRBV25-1	TRBJ2-5	TGTGCCAGCAGTACAAGACAGGGTGGGACCCAGTACTTC	CASSTRQGGTQYF
NA	TRBD1	TRBV24-1	TRBJ2-5	TGTGCCACCAGTGATGCGACAGGGGGCCTATGGGAGACCCAGTACTTC	CATSDATGGLWETQYF
NA	TRBD1	TRBV5-1	TRBJ2-7	TGCGCCAGCAGCTTGGGGACAGGGATCAACGAGCAGTACTTC	CASSLGTGINEQYF
NA	NA	TRBV20-1	TRBJ1-3	TGCAGTGCTAGAGACTTGATTGGAAACACCATATATTTT	CSARDLIGNTIYF
few	NA	TRBV19	TRBJ1-3	TGTGCCAGTAGTGTATCCCCCGGACCCTACTCTGGAAACACCATATATTTT	CASSVSPGPYSGNTIYF
NA	NA	TRBV15	TRBJ1-5	TGTGCCACCAGCAGAGATCTTGCGACATGGGTCCAGCCCCAGCATTTT	CATSRDLATWVQPQHF
few	NA	TRBV4-1	TRBJ2-7	TGCGCCAGCAGCCGAAACGGACTGTCCTCCTACGAGCAGTACTTC	CASSRNGLSSYEQYF
few	NA	TRBV18	TRBJ2-7	TGTGCCAGCTCCCCGTCGTTCGGCGAGCAGTACTTC	CASSPSFGEQYF
few	NA	TRBV20-1	TRBJ1-5	TGCAGTGCGCGAGAAGTGGTTCGGCAGCCCCAGCATTTT	CSAREVVRQPQHF
NA	TRBD1	TRBV2	TRBJ2-7	TGTGCCAGCAGTGAGTCTACAGGGGGCGGGAGCGAGCAGTACTTC	CASSESTGGGSEQYF
NA	NA	TRBV29-1	TRBJ1-2	TGCAGCGTTGTGGGAGTCGGCTATGGCTACACCTTC	CSVVGVGYGYTF
few	NA	TRBV20-1	TRBJ2-5	TGCAGTGCTAGAGATCCCCAAATGGAGACCCAGTACTTC	CSARDPQMETQYF
few	TRBD1	TRBV28	TRBJ2-7	TGTGCCAGCAGGAAACAGGGGGTAAGGGTAGGCGAGCAGTACTTC	CASRKQGVRVGEQYF
once	NA	TRBV21-1	TRBJ2-7	TGTGCCAGCAGCATATCAGGGAATGGGGAGCAGTACTTC	CASSISGNGEQYF
NA	TRBD1	TRBV29-1	TRBJ1-2	TGCAGCGCCCCGGGACAGGGGGCCCTTAACTATGGCTACACCTTC	CSAPGQGALNYGYTF
many	NA	TRBV6-5	TRBJ1-6	TGTGCCAGCAGTTCAAAGGGGGTAACCCACTATAATTCACCCCTCCACTTT	CASSSKGVTHYNSPLHF
few	TRBD2	TRBV27	TRBJ2-7	TGTGCCAGCAGTCTCCGACTAGCGGGAGATTCGGACGAGCAGTACTTC	CASSLRLAGDSDEQYF
many	NA	TRBV6-6	TRBJ1-1	TGTGCCACAAAATACACTGAAGCTTTCTTT	CATKYTEAFF
few	NA	TRBV2	TRBJ2-1	TGTGCCAGCAGTGGCCGGGACAATGAGCAGTTCTTC	CASSGRDNEQFF
NA	NA	TRBV20-1	TRBJ1-1	TGCAGTGCTATATGGGTGAACACTGAAGCTTTCTTT	CSAIWVNTEAFF
many	TRBD2	TRBV15	TRBJ2-5	TGTGCCACCAGCAGTGACGGGAGGGAGACCCAGTACTTC	CATSSDGRETQYF